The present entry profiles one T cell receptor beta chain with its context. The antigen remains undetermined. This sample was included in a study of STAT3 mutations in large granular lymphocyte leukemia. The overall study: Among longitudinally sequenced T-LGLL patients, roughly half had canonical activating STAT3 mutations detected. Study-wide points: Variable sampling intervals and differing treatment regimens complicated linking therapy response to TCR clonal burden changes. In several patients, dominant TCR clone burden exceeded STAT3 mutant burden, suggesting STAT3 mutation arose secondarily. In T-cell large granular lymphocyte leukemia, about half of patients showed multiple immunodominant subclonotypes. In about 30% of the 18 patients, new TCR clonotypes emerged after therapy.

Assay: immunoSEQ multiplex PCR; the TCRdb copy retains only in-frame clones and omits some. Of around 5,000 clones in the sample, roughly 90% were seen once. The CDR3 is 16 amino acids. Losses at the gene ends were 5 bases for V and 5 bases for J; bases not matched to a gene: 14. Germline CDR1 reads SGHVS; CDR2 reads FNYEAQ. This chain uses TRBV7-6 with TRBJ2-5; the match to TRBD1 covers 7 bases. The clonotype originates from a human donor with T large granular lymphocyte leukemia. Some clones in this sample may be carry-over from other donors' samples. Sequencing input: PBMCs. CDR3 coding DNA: TGTGCCAGCAGCGCACTCCCGACAGGGTCGGGCGAGACCCAGTACTTC. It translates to CASSALPTGSGETQYF.